This T cell receptor beta chain originates from a study of siplizumab effects on memory and regulatory T cells. On this clone: What it recognizes is unknown.

Data came from immunoSEQ multiplex PCR; TCRdb stores just in-frame clones and leaves some out. This sample has approximately 100,000 clones; over 90% occur once, and the top ten carry 0.6% to 0.7%. CDR1 and CDR2 from the germline V gene are SEHNR and FQNEAQ (reference sequence). The junction had 7 bases not matched to a gene; V was cut back by 5 bases and J by 0 bases. The CDR3 contains 16 residues. Study-level results: Assignment of a naive or memory phenotype failed for roughly 75-95% of the proliferating CD4+ or CD8+ clones. Among sequences traceable to unstimulated CD4+ memory cells, alloreactive ones were significantly reduced by siplizumab. Apparently more diverse than memory cells, naive T cells also seemed major alloresponse contributors.

Specimen: Tregs sorted from blood. The genes are TRBV7-9 and TRBJ1-2; 9 nucleotides agree with TRBD1. This sequence was found in a human donor in good health. CDR3 sequence: CASSTRGTGPNYGYTF. The CDR3 region has the DNA TGTGCCAGCAGCACCCGTGGGACAGGGCCTAACTATGGCTACACCTTC.